This TCR beta chain appears in the sequencing data of a study of blood T cell repertoires in COVID-19. V shed 10 bases and J 0 bases; nucleotides not matched to a gene: 2. This CDR3 region has 13 residues. Germline CDR1 reads ENHRY; CDR2 reads SYGVKD. In the source study's methods: Amplifying reference gene primers gave estimates of nucleated cell counts. Clones were read by immunoSEQ multiplex PCR, and TCRdb kept only the in-frame ones, dropping some. V and J calls plus clone size are reproduced from that table; the DNA served to infer D and trimming. The repertoire holds 95,000 to 100,000 clones, about 89% seen once, with around a sixth in the top ten.

What was sequenced was peripheral blood. The sequence derives from a man aged 45 to 65 with acute or convalescent COVID-19. The J gene is TRBJ1-3, the V gene TRBV10-3, with 8 bases lining up with TRBD1. CDR3: CATGQGSGNTIYF. DNA of the CDR3: TGTGCCACCGGACAGGGCTCTGGAAACACCATATATTTT.